This T cell receptor beta chain was recovered during a study of blood T cell repertoires in COVID-19. Method: immunoSEQ multiplex PCR; TCRdb's copy keeps in-frame clones and lacks some. The sample records about 150,000 clones, around 82% being singletons. The ends were cut back, 6 bases at V and 0 bases at J, with 14 bases in the middle. Germline V gene data show CDR1 as SGDLS and CDR2 as YYNGEE. The CDR3 is made up of 15 amino acids. The genes are TRBV9 and TRBJ2-3, with TRBD2 as a possible D gene (7 bases). The clonotype comes from a man between 60 and 75 years old with acute or convalescent COVID-19. The source material was peripheral blood. CDR3 DNA: TGTGCCAGCACCCGAGGGGGGGGTAGCACAGATACGCAGTATTTT. It encodes CASTRGGGSTDTQYF.